These T cell receptor beta chains were read from a single sample in a study of T-cell reconstitution after alpha-beta-depleted transplantation in children. TCRdb independently ran MiXCR on the PCR reads; one entry per CDR3 protein. The sample has roughly 100,000 distinct CDR3 sequences; about 8% are singletons. The sample in question was PBMCs, obtained before TCRalphabeta/CD19-depleted stem cell transplant. Receptors were obtained from a boy between 2 and 10 years old with acute lymphoblastic leukemia, due to receive a stem cell transplant. Each CDR3 is given with its conserved first and last residue. A D gene is named only where the DNA matches it firmly. Size is stated for part of the rows, as once, few or many counts, or as a class when the clone is expanded.

J gene,D gene,clone size,V gene,CDR3 DNA,CDR3 protein
TRBJ2-3,.,.,TRBV7-2,TGTGCCAGCAGCACCGGGGCATACACAGATACGCAGTATTTT,CASSTGAYTDTQYF
TRBJ1-1,.,few,TRBV20-1,TGCAGTGCACCGAGGGGGGGCACTGAAGCTTTCTTT,CSAPRGGTEAFF
TRBJ1-2,.,many,TRBV7-2,TGTGCCAGCAGATTCCCGGGCGGAGGCTATGGCTACACCTTC,CASRFPGGGYGYTF
TRBJ2-7,.,few,TRBV20-1,TGCAGTGCTAGAATGGCGCGTGGGCCTCTAGAGCAGTACTTC,CSARMARGPLEQYF
TRBJ2-2,.,few,TRBV4-2,TGTGCCAGCAGCCAGGAATCGAACACCGGGGAGCTGTTTTTT,CASSQESNTGELFF
TRBJ2-1,TRBD2,many,TRBV24-1,TGTGCCACCAGTTCACTAGCGAGATACAATGAGCAGTTCTTC,CATSSLARYNEQFF
TRBJ2-7,.,.,TRBV7-2,TGTGCCAGCAGCCACGACCCAGGAGCCTACGAGCAGTACTTC,CASSHDPGAYEQYF
TRBJ1-2,.,few,TRBV3-1,TGTGCCAGCAGCCTTATACTTCCAGAACAGGATGAGGGCTATGGCTACACCTTC,CASSLILPEQDEGYGYTF
TRBJ1-1,.,many,TRBV19,TGTGCCAGTAGTACCCCGTCAGGGAACACTGAAGCTTTCTTT,CASSTPSGNTEAFF
TRBJ2-7,.,many,TRBV7-2,TGTGCCAGCGGAGGACGATACGAGCAGTACTTC,CASGGRYEQYF
TRBJ2-5,.,many,TRBV6-5,TGTGCCAGCAGTTACTCTTCGGGGTTGGAGAGGTACCAAGAGACCCAGTACTTC,CASSYSSGLERYQETQYF
TRBJ2-5,.,few,TRBV6-5,TGTGCCAGCAGTTACCCCCTGGATAGTGGGGAAGAGACCCAGTACTTC,CASSYPLDSGEETQYF
TRBJ1-1,.,many,TRBV5-4,TGTGCCAGCAGCTTGCCCTACACTGAAGCTTTCTTT,CASSLPYTEAFF
TRBJ1-5,.,many,TRBV9,TGTGCCAGCAGCGTAGGCTTATCAAGGCAGCCCCAGCATTTT,CASSVGLSRQPQHF
TRBJ1-5,TRBD1,.,TRBV2,TGTGCCAGCACAGAGCGGGACAGGGGATATCAGCCCCAGCATTTT,CASTERDRGYQPQHF
TRBJ1-2,.,.,TRBV11-2,TGTGCCAGCAGCTTAGTCGGGGCTGGCTATGGCTACACCTTC,CASSLVGAGYGYTF
TRBJ2-1,TRBD2,many,TRBV7-3,TGTGCCAGCAGCTTGACTAGCGGGGGGGCCAATGAGCAGTTCTTC,CASSLTSGGANEQFF
TRBJ2-1,TRBD2,many,TRBV7-2,TGTGCCAGCAGCTTCCCGGGACTAGCGGGGAATGAGCAGTTCTTC,CASSFPGLAGNEQFF
TRBJ1-1,.,many,TRBV5-6,TGTGCCAGCAGCTCGGGGACGGCCTTGACTTTCTTT,CASSSGTALTFF
TRBJ2-1,TRBD2,many,TRBV4-1,TGCGCCAGCAGCCGTCAACTAGCGGGGGCCTACAATGAGCAGTTCTTC,CASSRQLAGAYNEQFF
TRBJ2-1,TRBD2,many,TRBV5-6,TGTGCCAGCAGCTTAAAACTAGCGGGGGTTCTCTCCTACAATGAGCAGTTCTTC,CASSLKLAGVLSYNEQFF
TRBJ1-1,TRBD1,.,TRBV12-3/TRBV12-4,TGTGCCAGCAGCTGGACAGGGGGTGGTGAAGCTTTCTTT,CASSWTGGGEAFF
TRBJ2-2,TRBD2,.,TRBV9,TGTGCCAGCAGCTGGGGGGGACTAGCCCCCGGGGAGCTGTTTTTT,CASSWGGLAPGELFF
TRBJ2-2,.,.,TRBV3-1,TGTGCCAGCAGCCCCCTTTCGGGGGCCAACACCGGGGAGCTGTTTTTT,CASSPLSGANTGELFF
TRBJ1-5,.,many,TRBV29-1,TGCAGCGTCGGGCATGATCAGCCCCAGCATTTT,CSVGHDQPQHF
TRBJ2-7,.,few,TRBV3-1,TGTGCCAGCAGCACCCTGGGACCAACCTACGAGCAGTACTTC,CASSTLGPTYEQYF
TRBJ1-2,.,.,TRBV12-3/TRBV12-4,TGTGCCAGCAGTCCTTCCCGGACAGCCATCTATGGCTACACCTTC,CASSPSRTAIYGYTF
TRBJ1-3,.,many,TRBV2,TGTGCCAGCAGTGACCTACAGACCGGAAACACCATATATTTT,CASSDLQTGNTIYF
TRBJ2-1,.,many,TRBV15,TGTGCCACCAGCAGCTCTGAGCCCTCCTACAATGAGCAGTTCTTC,CATSSSEPSYNEQFF
TRBJ2-3,TRBD2,many,TRBV5-1,TGCGCCAGCAGCTTGGAGACTAGCAATACGCAGTATTTT,CASSLETSNTQYF
TRBJ1-1,.,few,TRBV4-2,TGTGCCAGCAGCCAGGGAGGGGACATAACTGAAGCTTTCTTT,CASSQGGDITEAFF
TRBJ2-7,.,few,TRBV19,TGTGCCAGTAGTATCACCGCCTCCTACGAGCAGTACTTC,CASSITASYEQYF
TRBJ1-1,.,.,TRBV18,TGTGCCAGCGCAATGCTTGTTGACACTGAAGCTTTCTTT,CASAMLVDTEAFF
TRBJ2-5,.,medium-sized,TRBV12-3/TRBV12-4,TGTGCCAGCAGTCTCAGGACGGTGAAAGAGACCCAGTACTTC,CASSLRTVKETQYF
TRBJ2-3,.,many,TRBV7-2,TGTGCCAGCGGAAACCGGGACGGACGGACAGATACGCAGTATTTT,CASGNRDGRTDTQYF
TRBJ2-3,.,many,TRBV20-1,TGCAGTGGGCAGGAGGGCCCAGATACGCAGTATTTT,CSGQEGPDTQYF
TRBJ2-5,.,many,TRBV7-9,TGTGCCAGCAGCTTAAGGGTCTCCGGGGAGACCCAGTACTTC,CASSLRVSGETQYF
TRBJ2-7,TRBD2,many,TRBV4-2,TGTGCCAGCAGCCAAGATCCCCTAGCGGGCAACTCCTACGAGCAGTACTTC,CASSQDPLAGNSYEQYF
TRBJ2-1,TRBD1,many,TRBV18,TGTGCCAGCTCACCGGGACAGTTATACAATGAGCAGTTCTTC,CASSPGQLYNEQFF
TRBJ2-1,.,large,TRBV7-9,TGTGCCAGCAGCTTATATACGGTTTCCTACAATGAGCAGTTCTTC,CASSLYTVSYNEQFF
TRBJ2-5,.,few,TRBV5-1,TGCGCCAGCAGCTTGTCGGGAGTCCAAGAGACCCAGTACTTC,CASSLSGVQETQYF
TRBJ1-2,.,.,TRBV23-1,TGCGCCAGCAGTCAATCGGGGTATGGCTACACCTTC,CASSQSGYGYTF
TRBJ1-5,TRBD1,few,TRBV4-1,TGCGCCAGCAGCCAAGCCCAGGGGGGGCAGCCCCAGCATTTT,CASSQAQGGQPQHF
TRBJ1-1,.,many,TRBV2,TGTGCCAGCAGTGACCGGGGTTTGCGTAACACTGAAGCTTTCTTT,CASSDRGLRNTEAFF